Here is one TCR beta chain with its context. The sample comes from a study of cytomegalovirus exposure and HLA in healthy donors. Primers: 60 Vbeta forward and 13 Jbeta reverse. Libraries were prepared by immunoSEQ multiplex PCR; TCRdb keeps only in-frame clonotypes and omits some of them. The sample holds tens of thousands of clones; 82% are singletons and the top ten take under 2.5%. Between the trimmed V and J ends, which lost 1 base and 4 bases, there was a span of 10 bases. CDR3 length equals 14 residues. CDR1 is SGHTA, CDR2 FQGTGA, per germline. This sequence was found in a man aged 18-30 years in good health and CMV-seronegative. The sample comprised PBMCs. The V call is TRBV7-3, the J call TRBJ2-5; TRBD2 might be the D (5 bases). The CDR3 DNA is TGTGCCAGCAGCTTAAGCGGGTATAGAGAGACCCAGTACTTC. This sequence encodes CASSLSGYRETQYF.